The subject of this entry is one T cell receptor beta chain. Its antigen is as yet unknown. Sequencing used immunoSEQ multiplex PCR; TCRdb keeps in-frame clones, though not all of them. The sample shows hundreds of thousands of clones, roughly 90% of them seen only once. The source of the sample is a study of Ad26.COV2.S vaccination and SARS-CoV-2 variants. Overall study context: Recipients of Ad26.COV2.S got it intramuscularly, once or twice 56 days apart. The study, taken as a whole, reports: The TCR breadth and depth analyses may have understated or missed part of the total T cell responses. Participants given vaccine showed non-spike TCR breadth similar to that of placebo recipients.

As for treatment: around 19 received Ad26.COV2.S at low or high dose, single or two shots; 5 received placebo; per-sample allocation not given. Sampling took place 63 days after the first vaccine or placebo injection. The sequencing used peripheral blood, collected in a trial of Ad26.COV2.S vaccine versus placebo. This TCR was recovered from a person between 18 and 59 years old who received the Ad26.COV2.S COVID-19 vaccine or a placebo.

CDR3: CASSSGLPNTGELFF. Here the CDR3 DNA reads TGTGCCAGCAGCTCGGGACTCCCGAACACCGGGGAGCTGTTTTTT. The rearrangement uses TRBV7-2 and TRBJ2-2; D is possibly TRBD2 (6 bases). Germline V CDR1 and CDR2: SGHTA, FQGNSA. There are 15 residues in the CDR3. The V gene lost 4 bases and the J gene lost 0 bases, with 9 bases spanning the gap.